One sample yielded the 24 T cell receptor beta chains listed below, sequenced in a study of blood T cell repertoires in COVID-19 (dated by TCRdb to 2020 to 2022). The method behind the library was the immunoSEQ multiplex PCR assay. TCRdb limited this immuneACCESS table to in-frame rearrangements with V and J called. A share of clones is missing; checked studies link under half to unresolved V genes, and the rest is unexplained. The sample contains approximately 210,000 clones, over 75% of them found a single time. Around a tenth of the sample lies in the top ten. The sequenced sample was peripheral blood. The receptor source for this set is a man over 45 with COVID-19, enrolled during active disease.

This clone appeared a single time. The genes are TRBV11-2 and TRBJ1-2, with D perhaps TRBD1 (6 bases). Germline CDR1 SGHAT, CDR2 FQNNGV. CDR3 size: 12 residues. The V and J ends lost 2 bases and 6 bases respectively, with 7 bases between them. In nucleotides, the CDR3 is TGTGCCAGCAGCTTACAGGGGAATGGCTACACCTTC. Protein sequence: CASSLQGNGYTF.

V gene TRBV7-9 combines with J gene TRBJ1-2; 10 bases match TRBD1. The germline CDR1 and CDR2 sequences are SEHNR and FQNEAQ (reference sequence). The CDR3 is 17 residues long. V dropped 2 bases and J dropped 6; count of bases not matched to a gene: 12. The CDR3 DNA sequence: TGTGCCAGCAGCTTACCAAATGGAGGGGGACAGGGGCATGGCTACACCTTC. Translation: CASSLPNGGGQGHGYTF.

The V gene is TRBV30, the J gene TRBJ1-1; D ambiguous. The CDR3 sequence is 13 residues long. V was cut by 5 bases and J by 4 bases, with 14 bases left in between. Looked up from germline, CDR1 is GTSNPN and CDR2 is SVGIG (reference sequence). CDR3 residues: CAWGIRTSTEAFF. The CDR3 coding sequence is TGTGCCTGGGGGATACGGACTAGCACTGAAGCTTTCTTT.

The chain combines TRBV14 with TRBJ1-2, with D possibly being TRBD1 (5 bases). The CDR3 extends over 14 amino acids. Between the trimmed V and J ends, which lost 3 bases and 4 bases, there was a span of 12 bases. Germline values: CDR1 SGHDN, CDR2 FVKESK. The CDR3, as DNA: TGTGCCAGCAGCCAGGACATCGGATTCTATGGCTACACCTTC. Its protein product is CASSQDIGFYGYTF.

The chain is built from TRBV30 and TRBJ1-5, with a weak D call TRBD1 (6 bases). The CDR3 has 14 amino acids. Trimming stripped 2 bases from V and 3 bases from J, with 11 bases between. CDR1 and CDR2 (germline): GTSNPN, SVGIG (reference sequence). DNA of the CDR3: TGTGCCTGGAGTATTGACAGGTCCAATCAGCCCCAGCATTTT. It yields the protein CAWSIDRSNQPQHF.

The chain is built from TRBV4-2 and TRBJ2-3; possibly TRBD1 for D (7 bases). CDR3 length: 17 amino acids. V was cut by 3 bases and J by 0 bases, with 16 bases left in between. The germline V gene has CDR1 LGHNA and CDR2 YNFKEQ. The CDR3 DNA reads as TGTGCCAGCAGCCATCTCGGAGGGGGCCCGAGCACAGATACGCAGTATTTT. Translation gives CASSHLGGGPSTDTQYF.

CDR3 amino acids: CASSSTGLRAFF. For the CDR3, the DNA is TGCGCCAGCAGCTCTACAGGGCTCAGGGCTTTCTTT. This rearrangement joins TRBV5-1 to TRBJ1-1; D is perhaps TRBD1 (6 bases). The CDR3 has 12 amino acids. V was clipped by 3 bases and J by 11 bases, with 14 bases between them. CDR1 is SGHRS and CDR2 is YFSETQ in the germline V gene.

This clone was detected only once. The chain has TRBV12-3 or TRBV12-4 and TRBJ1-1, with D maybe TRBD1 (6 bases). This CDR3 is built from 12 residues. The germline V and J ends were trimmed by 8 bases and 7 bases, with 14 bases remaining between them. The CDR3 region is CASGRDRSEAFF. The DNA of the CDR3 is TGTGCCAGCGGCCGAGACAGGAGTGAAGCTTTCTTT.

J is TRBJ2-7 and V is TRBV5-4, with TRBD1 matching over 8 bases. From germline, CDR1 is SGHNT and CDR2 YYREEE (reference sequence). The trim removed 5 bases at V and 6 bases at J, leaving 7 bases unmatched. The CDR3 is 13 residues long. Here the CDR3 reads CASRSGTGLEQYF. The CDR3 region has the DNA TGTGCCAGCAGATCCGGGACAGGCCTCGAGCAGTACTTC.

The chain employs TRBV5-1 and TRBJ1-1, with 9 bases matching TRBD1. The CDR3 consists of 15 residues. Trimming at V came to 4 bases and at J to 5 bases, leaving 9 bases not matched to a gene. In germline, CDR1 is SGHRS, CDR2 YFSETQ. The CDR3 region has the DNA TGCGCCAGCAGCCCGATGGGACAGGGAAATACTGAAGCTTTCTTT. Protein: CASSPMGQGNTEAFF.

The chain employs TRBV9 and TRBJ1-1, with 10 bases matching TRBD1. From germline, CDR1 is SGDLS and CDR2 YYNGEE. Trimming at V came to 0 bases and at J to 6 bases, leaving 2 bases not matched to a gene. The CDR3 has 14 residues. The CDR3 reads CASSVAGQGAEAFF. CDR3 coding DNA: TGTGCCAGCAGCGTAGCTGGACAGGGGGCTGAAGCTTTCTTT. Drawing the rest from reference TRBV9 and TRBJ1-1, the complete variable domain is DSGVTQTPKHLITATGQRVTLRCSPRSGDLSVYWYQQSLDQGLQFLIQYYNGEERAKGNILERFSAQQFPDLHSELNLSSLELGDSALYFCASSVAGQGAEAFFGQGTRLTVV.

V usage is TRBV6-6 and J usage is TRBJ2-1; 11 nucleotides agree with TRBD1. The ends lost 0 bases at V and 8 bases at J; junction bases unmatched: 6. From germline, CDR1 is MNHNY and CDR2 SVGAGI (reference sequence). The CDR3 consists of 16 residues. CDR3 residues: CASSYSRTGGKDEQFF. The CDR3 region has the DNA TGTGCCAGCAGTTACTCTAGGACAGGGGGCAAGGATGAGCAGTTCTTC.

This clone was recorded a few times. The genes are TRBV7-2 and TRBJ1-1; tentative D call: TRBD1 (5 bases). CDR1 and CDR2 (germline): SGHTA, FQGNSA. The germline V and J ends were trimmed by 3 bases and 7 bases, with 18 bases remaining between them. The CDR3 length is 15 residues. The CDR3 nucleotides read TGTGCCAGCAGCTTCTCTCGGGGGGTACGGAGTGAAGCTTTCTTT. It specifies CASSFSRGVRSEAFF.

The gene calls are TRBV27 and TRBJ2-1; TRBD2 agrees at 10 bases. CDR3 size: 16 residues. Germline CDR1 reads MNHEY; CDR2 reads SMNVEV (reference sequence). V dropped 3 bases and J dropped 9; count of bases not matched to a gene: 11. Here the CDR3 reads CASSLASSGGTPEQFF. CDR3 nucleotide sequence: TGTGCCAGCAGTTTGGCTTCTAGCGGGGGTACCCCTGAGCAGTTCTTC.

V and J are TRBV7-9 and TRBJ2-7; 8 nucleotides match TRBD2. The ends lost 3 bases at V and 0 bases at J; junction bases unmatched: 13. Germline CDR1 and CDR2: SEHNR and FQNEAQ (reference sequence). This CDR3 comprises 18 residues. As DNA, the CDR3 is TGTGCCAGCAGCTTTGCCCCCCGGGGGGGTTCAAGCTCCTACGAGCAGTACTTC. This sequence encodes CASSFAPRGGSSSYEQYF.

V and J are TRBV5-4 and TRBJ2-7, with D perhaps matching TRBD1 (8 bases). The CDR3 totals 16 residues. The germline V gene encodes CDR1 SGHNT and CDR2 YYREEE (reference sequence). The V end was cut by 4 bases, the J end by 2 bases, with 19 bases between. CDR3 nucleotide sequence: TGTGCCAGCAGCAAGGGGGGGGCAGGGGGCACCTACGAGCAGTACTTC. It encodes CASSKGGAGGTYEQYF.

The rearrangement links TRBV2 to TRBJ1-2; 8 bases align to TRBD1. V lost 6 bases and J lost 3; bases outside the gene matches: 6. The CDR3 spans 14 residues. Germline-derived CDR1 and CDR2 are SNHLY and FYNNEI. CDR3 loop: CASRVQGDDYGYTF. CDR3 coding DNA: TGTGCCAGCAGAGTACAGGGGGACGACTATGGCTACACCTTC. Combining the CDR3 with reference TRBV2 and TRBJ1-2 gives the whole variable domain EPEVTQTPSHQVTQMGQEVILRCVPISNHLYFYWYRQILGQKVEFLVSFYNNEISEKSEIFDDQFSVERPDGSNFTLKIRSTKLEDSAMYFCASRVQGDDYGYTFGSGTRLTVV.

The V gene is TRBV10-3, the J gene TRBJ2-5, with D possibly matching TRBD1 (6 bases). The germline gives CDR1 ENHRY, CDR2 SYGVKD. V shed 4 bases and J shed 0 bases, with 9 bases lying between them. CDR3 length: 14 residues. The CDR3 here is CAISAYRDQETQYF. The CDR3 region has the DNA TGTGCCATCAGTGCTTACAGGGACCAAGAGACCCAGTACTTC.

V gene TRBV7-8 combines with J gene TRBJ1-1, with 8 bases identical to TRBD1. The CDR3 loop spans 16 amino acids. Germline CDR1 is SGHVS and CDR2 is FQNEAQ. V lost 5 bases, J lost 0 bases, and 8 bases stayed unmatched. The CDR3 loop reads CASSQRDRNMNTEAFF. CDR3 DNA sequence: TGTGCCAGCAGCCAAAGGGACAGGAACATGAACACTGAAGCTTTCTTT. The variable domain in full, with the rest retrieved from reference TRBV7-8 and TRBJ1-1, is GAGVSQSPRYKVAKRGQDVALRCDPISGHVSLFWYQQALGQGPEFLTYFQNEAQLDKSGLPSDRFFAERPEGSVSTLKIQRTQQEDSAVYLCASSQRDRNMNTEAFFGQGTRLTVV.

This chain uses TRBV27 with TRBJ2-5, with D uncertain. The V and J ends lost 0 bases and 1 base respectively, with 15 bases between them. Germline-derived CDR1 and CDR2 are MNHEY and SMNVEV (reference sequence). The CDR3 covers 17 residues. Written as DNA, the CDR3 is TGTGCCAGCAGTTTATCTACCACAATGGCAGGCCAAGAGACCCAGTACTTC. It encodes CASSLSTTMAGQETQYF.

The CDR3 DNA reads as TGTGCCAGCAGGGGGACAGGGGGCAATGAGCAGTTCTTC. This translates into CASRGTGGNEQFF. The chain uses TRBV25-1 and TRBJ2-1, with 11 bases fitting TRBD1. Per germline, CDR1 MGHDK and CDR2 SYGVNS. This CDR3 has 13 residues. Trimming at V came to 6 bases and at J to 6 bases, leaving 1 base not matched to a gene.

J is TRBJ2-1 and V is TRBV19, with TRBD1 matching over 10 bases. V was clipped by 5 bases and J by 4 bases; unmatched bases: 17. The germline gives CDR1 LNHDA, CDR2 SQIVND (reference sequence). The CDR3 has 19 amino acids. The CDR3 DNA follows: TGTGCCAGTAGTCCTACTCCGGTAACCGGGACAGGGGATTACAATGAGCAGTTCTTC. Amino acids: CASSPTPVTGTGDYNEQFF.

The chain recombines TRBV5-1 with TRBJ2-1, with TRBD2 identical over 13 bases. The CDR3 loop spans 18 amino acids. Unmatched junction bases numbered 16, after V lost 3 bases and J lost 10 bases. CDR1 is SGHRS, CDR2 YFSETQ, per germline. The CDR3 is CASSWGTSGTSFTSEQFF. The CDR3 DNA is TGCGCCAGCAGCTGGGGGACTAGCGGGACATCATTCACATCCGAGCAGTTCTTC.

V gene TRBV11-3 combines with J gene TRBJ2-4; D may be TRBD1 (5 bases). The germline V and J ends were trimmed by 2 bases and 7 bases, with 9 bases remaining between them. In germline, CDR1 is SGHNT, CDR2 YENEEA. The CDR3 runs to 13 residues. For the CDR3, the DNA is TGTGCCAGCAGCTTACCAGGGTCGAACATTCAGTACTTC. Its translation is CASSLPGSNIQYF.